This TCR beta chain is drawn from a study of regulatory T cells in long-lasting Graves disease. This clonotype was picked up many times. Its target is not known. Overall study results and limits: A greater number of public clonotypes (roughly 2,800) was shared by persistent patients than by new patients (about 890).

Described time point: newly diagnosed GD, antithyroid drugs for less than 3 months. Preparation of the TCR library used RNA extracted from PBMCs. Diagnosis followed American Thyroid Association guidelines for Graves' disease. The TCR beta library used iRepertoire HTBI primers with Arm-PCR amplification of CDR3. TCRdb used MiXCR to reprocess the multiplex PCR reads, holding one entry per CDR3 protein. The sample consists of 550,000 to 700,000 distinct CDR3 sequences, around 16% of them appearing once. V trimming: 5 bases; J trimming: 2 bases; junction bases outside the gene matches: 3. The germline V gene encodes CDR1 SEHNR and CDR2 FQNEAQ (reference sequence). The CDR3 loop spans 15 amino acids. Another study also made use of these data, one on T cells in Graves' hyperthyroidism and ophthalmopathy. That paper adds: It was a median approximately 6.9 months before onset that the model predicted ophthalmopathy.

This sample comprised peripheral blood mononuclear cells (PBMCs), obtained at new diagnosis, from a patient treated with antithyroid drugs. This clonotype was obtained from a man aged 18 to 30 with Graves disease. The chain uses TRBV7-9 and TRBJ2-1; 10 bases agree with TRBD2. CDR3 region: CASSPSGGTYNEQFF. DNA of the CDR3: TGTGCCAGCAGCCCTAGCGGGGGAACCTACAATGAGCAGTTCTTC.